Following are 5 T cell receptor beta chains from one sample sequenced in a study of cytomegalovirus exposure and HLA in healthy donors. The PCR had 60 Vbeta and 13 Jbeta primers. Sequenced by immunoSEQ multiplex PCR; TCRdb stores in-frame clones only, minus some. The sample shows some 100,000 clones, about 79% of them seen only once. Sequencing was carried out using PBMCs. These receptors came from a male donor in good health and CMV-seropositive.

V gene TRBV9 combines with J gene TRBJ1-4, with D perhaps TRBD1 (5 bases). The V gene's germline CDR1 is SGDLS and CDR2 YYNGEE. Trimming took 1 base from V and 0 from J, leaving 10 bases between them. The CDR3 spans 16 residues. CDR3 in DNA: TGTGCCAGCAGCGTAACCCAGACAGCAACTAATGAAAAACTGTTTTTT. Translating it yields CASSVTQTATNEKLFF.

The chain uses TRBV5-4 and TRBJ2-5; 11 bases are shared with TRBD2. The CDR3 runs 13 residues. The junction had 5 bases not matched to a gene; V was cut back by 4 bases and J by 9 bases. In germline, CDR1 is SGHNT, CDR2 YYREEE (reference sequence). CDR3 in DNA: TGTGCCAGCAGCCTGACTAGCGGGGAGCCCCAGTACTTC. This codes for CASSLTSGEPQYF.

The V call is TRBV6-1, the J call TRBJ2-7, with a possible D match to TRBD2 (5 bases). This CDR3 contains 12 residues. Trimming removed 9 bases at V and 7 bases at J, with 16 bases between. The germline gives CDR1 MNHNS, CDR2 SASEGT. The CDR3 loop is CASRLQMGEQYF. As DNA, the CDR3 is TGTGCCAGTCGACTACAGATGGGGGAGCAGTACTTC.

The chain recombines TRBV6-6 with TRBJ1-4; a possible D gene is TRBD1 (5 bases). The CDR3 contains 15 residues. Trimming cost V 6 bases and J 3 bases, with 14 bases left between them. Germline lookup yields CDR1 MNHNY and CDR2 SVGAGI (reference sequence). CDR3 DNA sequence: TGTGCCAGCAGCCAAGACAGAAGCTCTAATGAAAAACTGTTTTTT. Amino acids: CASSQDRSSNEKLFF.

The chain's CDR3 is CASSPRLSSYEQYF. The DNA of the CDR3 is TGTGCCAGCAGTCCTCGTCTGAGCTCCTACGAGCAGTACTTC. The chain has TRBV2 and TRBJ2-7; D is uncertain. Germline values: CDR1 SNHLY, CDR2 FYNNEI. V was shortened by 5 bases and J by 0 bases, with 11 bases between the two germline ends. The CDR3 is 14 amino acids.